This TCR beta chain is from a study of T cells of healthy individuals. The CDR3 totals 15 residues. V dropped 4 bases and J dropped 4; count of bases not matched to a gene: 6. Germline CDR1 and CDR2: SGHDT and YYEEEE. TCRdb itself ran the 5' RACE reads through MiXCR, one entry per CDR3 protein. The sample consists of 95,000 to 100,000 distinct CDR3 sequences, roughly 15% of them appearing once. This sequence originates from a human donor in good health. The chain carries TRBV5-6 and TRBJ2-7; 12 nucleotides agree with TRBD2. The CDR3 bases are TGTGCCAGCAGCGTTTTGGGGACTAGCGGGTACGAGCAGTACTTC. It codes for CASSVLGTSGYEQYF.